One sample yielded the 27 T cell receptor beta chains listed below, sequenced in a study of T cells after yellow fever vaccination. Via MiXCR, TCRdb re-called the 5' RACE reads, giving one row per CDR3 protein. The data contain about 170,000 distinct CDR3 sequences, about 10% of them singletons. The sequencing used CD8+ T cells sorted from PBMCs, collected 15 days after the yellow fever booster vaccination. These receptors originate from a man in his late teens or twenties who received the YFV17D yellow fever vaccine.

The chain uses TRBV5-1 and TRBJ1-2; D unclear. Germline V lookup: CDR1 SGHRS, CDR2 YFSETQ. The CDR3 extends over 14 amino acids. V was cut by 0 bases and J by 2 bases, with 8 bases left in between. CDR3 protein: CASSLVRANYGYTF. The CDR3 DNA sequence: TGCGCCAGCAGCTTGGTACGGGCGAACTATGGCTACACCTTC.

This clonotype was observed a few times. The junction shows a germline mismatch at one end, possibly a read error. The rearrangement uses TRBV7-6 and TRBJ2-1; TRBD2 is a possible D gene (6 bases). This CDR3 comprises 14 residues. In germline, CDR1 is SGHVS, CDR2 FNYEAQ. The CDR3 DNA follows: TGTGCCAGCAGCCCGGGCGGGGTGTGGCAGGGTGGTATCTTC. Amino acids: CASSPGGVWQGGIF. The variable domain in full, completed from reference TRBV7-6 and TRBJ2-1, reads GAGVSQSPRYKVTKRGQDVALRCDPISGHVSLYWYRQALGQGPEFLTYFNYEAQQDKSGLPNDRFSAERPEGSISTLTIQRTEQRDSAMYRCASSPGGVWQGGIFGPGTRLTVL.

The table lists this clonotype with a few counts. The gene calls are TRBV4-1 and TRBJ2-1; 10 bases line up with TRBD2. J was trimmed by 8 bases and V by 1 base; bases with no gene match: 11. The germline CDR1 and CDR2 sequences are MGHRA and YSYEKL. The CDR3 consists of 17 residues. The CDR3, as DNA: TGCGCCAGCAGCCAAGTTACTCAGCGGGGGGGCTTAGATGAGCAGTTCTTC. Protein product: CASSQVTQRGGLDEQFF.

This clonotype was recorded a few times. This chain joins TRBV13 and TRBJ2-1; D might be TRBD1 or TRBD2, each matching 5 bases. CDR3 length: 15 residues. V was trimmed by 5 bases and J by 9 bases, leaving 20 bases between them. CDR1 is PRHDT and CDR2 is FYEKMQ in the germline V gene (reference sequence). The CDR3 bases are TGTGCCAGCAGCACCCATGGGGGTCAGTTCATTGAGCAGTTCTTC. Its protein product is CASSTHGGQFIEQFF.

In this sample, this clonotype turned up a few times. The chain employs TRBV4-1 and TRBJ1-1; D remains ambiguous. Germline V gene lookup returns CDR1 MGHRA and CDR2 YSYEKL. V was shortened by 5 bases and J by 8 bases, with 15 bases between the two germline ends. There are 13 residues in the CDR3. This CDR3 is CASSSDGLVEAFF. CDR3 sequence (DNA): TGCGCCAGCAGCTCGGACGGGCTGGTAGAAGCTTTCTTT.

This clonotype was detected a few times. This chain connects TRBV5-1 to TRBJ1-2, with TRBD1 matching 9 bases. This CDR3 contains 14 residues. Germline V gene sequence: CDR1 SGHRS, CDR2 YFSETQ. The V segment lost 4 bases and the J segment 8 bases; nucleotides outside the gene matches: 9. Written as DNA, the CDR3 is TGCGCCAGCAGCCTTGGGACAGGGACGAGGGGCTACACCTTC. Translating it yields CASSLGTGTRGYTF.

This clonotype has only a few counts. This sequence joins TRBV5-1 and TRBJ1-1; D is unclear. Germline loops: CDR1 SGHRS, CDR2 YFSETQ. The CDR3 length is 14 residues. V gave up 4 bases and J gave up 1 base, with 11 bases separating them. CDR3 DNA sequence: TGCGCCAGCAGCCCCCGAGGTTGGAACACTGAAGCTTTCTTT. This sequence encodes CASSPRGWNTEAFF.

This chain joins TRBV4-1 and TRBJ1-1, with 12 bases aligning to TRBD1. The CDR3 runs to 16 residues. Looked up from germline, CDR1 is MGHRA and CDR2 is YSYEKL. J gave up 3 bases and V 0 bases, and 2 bases lay outside the gene matches. CDR3 protein: CASSQERDRGHTEAFF. DNA for the CDR3: TGCGCCAGCAGCCAAGAACGGGACAGGGGGCACACTGAAGCTTTCTTT.

This clonotype was picked up many times. The V gene is TRBV15, the J gene TRBJ1-2; D remains unclear. CDR1 is LNHNV, CDR2 YYDKDF, per germline (reference sequence). The CDR3 length is 15 residues. Trimming pared 4 bases from V and 3 bases from J, leaving 15 bases between. The CDR3 DNA follows: TGTGCCACCAGCATTAGGACCGTATATGACTATGGCTACACCTTC. Its translation is CATSIRTVYDYGYTF.

This clonotype turned up a few times. The CDR3 protein is CASSSSSASLEKLFF. The CDR3 coding sequence is TGTGCCAGCAGCTCCTCCTCTGCGTCTCTTGAAAAACTGTTTTTT. The chain recombines TRBV5-4 with TRBJ1-4; D not certain. Germline-derived CDR1 and CDR2 are SGHNT and YYREEE (reference sequence). Trimming shortened V by 3 bases and J by 7 bases, and 16 bases separated the two germline ends. The CDR3 extends over 15 amino acids.

This clonotype was picked up a small number of times. An end of the junction does not agree with germline; a read error may underlie this. The gene calls are TRBV2 and TRBJ2-1; tentative D call: TRBD2 (5 bases). The CDR3 covers 10 residues. CDR1 is SNHLY and CDR2 is FYNNEI in the germline V gene. CDR3 protein: CASRDGQRVF. In nucleotides, the CDR3 is TGTGCCAGCAGGGACGGCCAGAGGGTCTTC.

This clonotype was seen a few times. This chain joins TRBV6-2 or TRBV6-3 and TRBJ1-6; TRBD1 aligns across 7 bases. CDR1 and CDR2 (germline): MNHEY, SVGEGT. The J segment lost 11 bases and the V segment lost 6 bases, leaving 13 bases of the junction unmatched. The CDR3 runs to 15 residues. Here the CDR3 reads CASSRSTGEGTPLHF. As DNA, the CDR3 is TGTGCCAGCAGCCGCTCAACAGGGGAGGGGACACCCCTCCACTTT.

The V and J genes are TRBV7-3 and TRBJ2-1; the match to TRBD1 covers 7 bases. The germline gives CDR1 SGHTA, CDR2 FQGTGA. Trimming took 3 bases from V and 2 from J; bases not matched to a gene: 4. The CDR3 contains 15 residues. The DNA for the CDR3 is TGTGCCAGCAGCTTTGAGGGGGCCACCTACAATGAGCAGTTCTTC. As protein: CASSFEGATYNEQFF. The variable domain in full, with the rest retrieved from reference TRBV7-3 and TRBJ2-1, is GAGVSQTPSNKVTEKGKYVELRCDPISGHTALYWYRQSLGQGPEFLIYFQGTGAADDSGLPNDRFFAVRPEGSVSTLKIQRTERGDSAVYLCASSFEGATYNEQFFGPGTRLTVL.

The chain links TRBV12-3 or TRBV12-4 to TRBJ2-1, with 7 positions matching TRBD1. The CDR3 covers 12 residues. The V segment lost 7 bases and the J segment 8 bases; nucleotides outside the gene matches: 5. CDR3: CASTQGVDEQFF. The DNA of the CDR3 is TGTGCCAGCACCCAGGGGGTCGATGAGCAGTTCTTC.

In this sample, this clonotype turned up a few times. The V gene is TRBV28, the J gene TRBJ2-3; D not certain. The V gene lost 4 bases and the J gene lost 2 bases, with 16 bases spanning the gap. This CDR3 is 16 amino acids long. CDR1 and CDR2 from the germline V gene are MDHEN and SYDVKM. The CDR3 reads CASSSRLHRATDTQYF. CDR3 sequence (DNA): TGTGCCAGCAGTTCGAGACTCCACCGCGCCACAGATACGCAGTATTTT.

This clonotype came up a few times. The chain recombines TRBV5-6 with TRBJ1-1, with D possibly being TRBD1 (5 bases). Trimming took 2 bases from V and 1 from J, leaving 9 bases between them. Looked up from germline, CDR1 is SGHDT and CDR2 is YYEEEE. The CDR3 runs 14 residues. The CDR3: CASSLGHGNTEAFF. In nucleotides, the CDR3 is TGTGCCAGCAGCTTAGGACACGGGAACACTGAAGCTTTCTTT.

This clonotype has ten or more counts. The V and J genes are TRBV5-1 and TRBJ1-1; TRBD1 might be the D (5 bases). Germline CDR1 is SGHRS and CDR2 is YFSETQ. V lost 5 bases and J 2 bases, leaving 13 bases between the germline ends. The CDR3 is made up of 14 amino acids. The CDR3, as DNA: TGCGCCAGCAGAACTGCCGACAGTAACACTGAAGCTTTCTTT. It specifies CASRTADSNTEAFF.

J is TRBJ2-2 and V is TRBV10-3, with D unclear. Looked up from germline, CDR1 is ENHRY and CDR2 is SYGVKD. This CDR3 is 16 amino acids long. Trimming shortened V by 0 bases and J by 2 bases, and 10 bases separated the two germline ends. The CDR3, as DNA: TGTGCCATCAGTGAGTCGATTCTGGGTAACACCGGGGAGCTGTTTTTT. Translation: CAISESILGNTGELFF.

This chain joins TRBV4-2 and TRBJ2-3; 9 bases agree with TRBD1. CDR1 is LGHNA and CDR2 is YNFKEQ in the germline V gene. The J segment lost 4 bases and the V segment lost 0 bases, leaving 8 bases of the junction unmatched. There are 17 residues in the CDR3. CDR3 in DNA: TGTGCCAGCAGCCAAGATGGTCCTACAGGGGGCTCAGATACGCAGTATTTT. This encodes CASSQDGPTGGSDTQYF.

A word on this clonotype: One junction end does not reproduce the germline sequence, and a read error may be involved. The rearrangement links TRBV29-1 to TRBJ2-7, with a possible D match to TRBD1 (6 bases). CDR3 length equals 11 residues. Germline CDR1 reads SQVTM; CDR2 reads ANQGSEA. The CDR3 region has the DNA TGCAGCGTTACAGGGTCCTCCGAGCAGTACTTC. Amino acids: CSVTGSSEQYF.

This clonotype has a count of ten or more. The chain couples TRBV7-9 to TRBJ2-1, with D perhaps TRBD1 (7 bases). Germline V gene lookup returns CDR1 SEHNR and CDR2 FQNEAQ (reference sequence). V shed 4 bases and J shed 2 bases, with 12 bases lying between them. The CDR3 consists of 15 residues. The CDR3 protein is CASSSAGQPYNEQFF. For the CDR3, the DNA is TGTGCCAGCAGCTCGGCGGGACAGCCCTACAATGAGCAGTTCTTC.

This chain uses TRBV7-2 with TRBJ2-7, with TRBD2 as a possible D gene (5 bases). Trimming removed 3 bases at V and 2 bases at J, with 8 bases between. The CDR3 loop spans 13 amino acids. Germline CDR1 SGHTA, CDR2 FQGNSA. The CDR3 DNA is TGTGCCAGCAGCTTCGGGGTCGCCTACGAGCAGTACTTC. Translation gives CASSFGVAYEQYF.

J is TRBJ1-2 and V is TRBV4-3, with D maybe TRBD1 (5 bases). CDR3 length equals 15 residues. CDR1 and CDR2 (germline): LGHNA, YSLEER. Trimming took 0 bases from V and 8 from J, leaving 16 bases between them. CDR3 sequence: CASSQDRGSQRGYTF. The CDR3 DNA reads TGCGCCAGCAGCCAAGATAGGGGCAGCCAAAGGGGCTACACCTTC.

A few counts support this clonotype. The J gene is TRBJ2-1, the V gene TRBV29-1; the D gene is possibly TRBD2 (5 bases). The V gene's germline CDR1 is SQVTM and CDR2 ANQGSEA. CDR3 length: 14 amino acids. Trimming removed 1 base from V and 6 bases from J, with 13 bases in between. CDR3 bases: TGCAGCGTTGAAGTCCAGGTGAGGGCCAATGAGCAGTTCTTC. Protein sequence: CSVEVQVRANEQFF.

The genes are TRBV9 and TRBJ2-1, with D possibly matching TRBD2 (7 bases). V lost 3 bases and J lost 12, with 16 bases in between. Germline CDR1 SGDLS, CDR2 YYNGEE. This CDR3 has 13 residues. As DNA, the CDR3 is TGTGCCAGCAGCGAGGGGGGGCTCCCGGGGCAGTTCTTC. It specifies CASSEGGLPGQFF.

This chain links TRBV6-2 or TRBV6-3 with TRBJ1-6; possible D gene TRBD1, 5 bases. The CDR3 is 13 residues long. Trimming stripped 2 bases from V and 7 bases from J, with 6 bases between. Germline V gene sequence: CDR1 MNHEY, CDR2 SVGEGT. CDR3: CASSYGANSPLHF. CDR3 in DNA: TGTGCCAGCAGTTACGGGGCAAATTCACCCCTCCACTTT.

The V gene is TRBV27, the J gene TRBJ1-1; D is undetermined. Germline lookup yields CDR1 MNHEY and CDR2 SMNVEV (reference sequence). This CDR3 is built from 14 residues. Trimming shortened V by 4 bases and J by 3 bases, and 12 bases separated the two germline ends. CDR3: CASSWAGPDTEAFF. The CDR3 nucleotides read TGTGCCAGCAGTTGGGCAGGTCCAGACACTGAAGCTTTCTTT.